A single sample is the source of the 32 T cell receptor beta chains below, sequenced in a study of beta chain features in type 1 diabetes. The study reverse transcribed the entire isolated RNA, so it sequenced expressed TCRB transcripts. The data were produced by immunoSEQ multiplex PCR, yet TCRdb's version contains in-frame clones alone and is incomplete. The sample lists 150,000 to 200,000 clones; less than 9.5% were seen once. What was sequenced was central memory CD4+ T cells from blood. Receptors were obtained from a woman aged 18 to 35 in good health.

This clone was seen more than once but under ten times. The chain has TRBV6-1 and TRBJ1-2, with a tentative D call TRBD1 (6 bases). Between the trimmed V and J ends, which lost 6 bases and 2 bases, there was a span of 13 bases. CDR3 length: 14 residues. CDR1 and CDR2 (germline): MNHNS, SASEGT. The CDR3 spells CASREIGGNYGYTF. CDR3 bases: TGTGCCAGCAGAGAAATAGGGGGAAACTATGGCTACACCTTC.

This chain connects TRBV6-6 to TRBJ2-7, with a tentative D call TRBD1 (6 bases). From germline, CDR1 is MNHNY and CDR2 SVGAGI (reference sequence). The V gene lost 1 base and the J gene lost 3 bases, with 10 bases spanning the gap. The CDR3 is 14 residues long. The CDR3 region is CASSYYGQSYEQYF. The CDR3 DNA follows: TGTGCCAGCAGTTACTACGGACAGAGCTACGAGCAGTACTTC.

The V call is TRBV5-8, the J call TRBJ2-5; the match to TRBD1 covers 8 bases. This CDR3 is 13 amino acids long. Germline lookup yields CDR1 SGHTS and CDR2 YDEGEE. The V and J ends lost 3 bases and 2 bases, in that order; junction bases with no gene match: 0. The CDR3 region is CASSWDRQETQYF. CDR3 bases: TGTGCCAGCAGCTGGGACAGGCAAGAGACCCAGTACTTC.

This clone came up a few times. The chain recombines TRBV6-5 with TRBJ2-1; a weak D match, TRBD1 (6 bases). CDR3 length equals 12 residues. The V and J ends lost 10 bases and 4 bases respectively, with 11 bases between them. CDR1 and CDR2 (germline): MNHEY, SVGAGI. This chain's CDR3 is CATYQGYNEQFF. CDR3 DNA: TGTGCCACTTACCAGGGGTACAATGAGCAGTTCTTC.

The V and J genes are TRBV18 and TRBJ2-3; no reliable D call. The CDR3 extends over 13 amino acids. The V end lost 6 bases, the J end lost 6 bases, and 13 bases lay between the germline ends. Looked up from germline, CDR1 is KGHSH and CDR2 is LQKENI. The CDR3 protein is CASSLRFSDTQYF. The CDR3 bases are TGTGCCAGCTCCCTCCGGTTTTCGGATACGCAGTATTTT.

V is TRBV5-4 and J is TRBJ2-1, with TRBD2 as a possible D gene (5 bases). The V gene's germline CDR1 is SGHNT and CDR2 YYREEE (reference sequence). V lost 1 base to trimming and J lost 2 bases, with 10 bases between them. The CDR3 has 15 amino acids. CDR3 in DNA: TGTGCCAGCAGCTTGAGCAGCGGCACCTACAATGAGCAGTTCTTC. As protein: CASSLSSGTYNEQFF.

The rearrangement links TRBV5-1 to TRBJ2-2, with D tentatively TRBD2 (6 bases). CDR3 length: 15 residues. V was clipped by 3 bases and J by 1 base, with 10 bases between them. CDR1 and CDR2 (germline): SGHRS, YFSETQ. DNA for the CDR3: TGCGCCAGCAGCTCGGGACTCCTGAACACCGGGGAGCTGTTTTTT. It yields the protein CASSSGLLNTGELFF.

This clone was detected only a few times. The genes are TRBV9 and TRBJ2-3, with 7 bases matching TRBD1. In germline, CDR1 is SGDLS, CDR2 YYNGEE. V shed 0 bases, J shed 0 bases, and the junction held 4 bases outside the gene matches. This CDR3 has 16 amino acids. The DNA for the CDR3 is TGTGCCAGCAGCGTAGGGACAGGAGCTAGCACAGATACGCAGTATTTT. Its protein product is CASSVGTGASTDTQYF.

The table lists this clone with a few counts. J is TRBJ2-1 and V is TRBV7-8; perhaps TRBD2 as D (5 bases). The germline V gene has CDR1 SGHVS and CDR2 FQNEAQ. This CDR3 spans 14 amino acids. V was clipped by 5 bases and J by 6 bases, with 14 bases between them. CDR3 DNA sequence: TGTGCCAGCAGCATATCCGCGGCGGGCAATGAGCAGTTCTTC. Protein sequence: CASSISAAGNEQFF. The full variable domain, completed using reference TRBV7-8 and TRBJ2-1, is GAGVSQSPRYKVAKRGQDVALRCDPISGHVSLFWYQQALGQGPEFLTYFQNEAQLDKSGLPSDRFFAERPEGSVSTLKIQRTQQEDSAVYLCASSISAAGNEQFFGPGTRLTVL.

This rearrangement joins TRBV27 to TRBJ2-5, with D possibly TRBD2 on 7 matching bases. Germline loops: CDR1 MNHEY, CDR2 SMNVEV (reference sequence). Deletions cut 6 bases from V and 2 bases from J, with 10 bases between. The CDR3 covers 13 residues. Written as DNA, the CDR3 is TGTGCCAGCAGCCGGGGGGCTCAAGAGACCCAGTACTTC. Translating it yields CASSRGAQETQYF.

The chain links TRBV7-8 to TRBJ2-6, with a weak D call TRBD2 (5 bases). The CDR3 loop spans 15 amino acids. The germline V gene has CDR1 SGHVS and CDR2 FQNEAQ. V lost 3 bases and J lost 2, with 8 bases in between. This CDR3 is CASSFGGTGANVLTF. For the CDR3, the DNA is TGTGCCAGCAGCTTCGGAGGAACTGGGGCCAACGTCCTGACTTTC. Full variable domain (rest looked up from reference TRBV7-8 and TRBJ2-6): GAGVSQSPRYKVAKRGQDVALRCDPISGHVSLFWYQQALGQGPEFLTYFQNEAQLDKSGLPSDRFFAERPEGSVSTLKIQRTQQEDSAVYLCASSFGGTGANVLTFGAGSRLTVL.

This clone was seen more than once but under ten times. This chain uses TRBV11-2 with TRBJ2-7; weak D call: TRBD1 (6 bases). Trimming took 5 bases from V and 7 from J, leaving 18 bases between them. Germline values: CDR1 SGHAT, CDR2 FQNNGV. The CDR3 extends over 14 amino acids. The CDR3 DNA follows: TGTGCCAGCAGCGCAGAGGACAGCAGAACGGAGCAGTACTTC. This codes for CASSAEDSRTEQYF. The full variable domain, with the rest looked up from reference TRBV11-2 and TRBJ2-7, is EAGVAQSPRYKIIEKRQSVAFWCNPISGHATLYWYQQILGQGPKLLIQFQNNGVVDDSQLPKDRFSAERLKGVDSTLKIQPAKLEDSAVYLCASSAEDSRTEQYFGPGTRLTVT.

The chain has TRBV6-5 and TRBJ1-5, with D unresolved. Germline CDR1 is MNHEY and CDR2 is SVGAGI. The CDR3 loop spans 13 amino acids. V was shortened by 6 bases and J by 9 bases, with 15 bases between the two germline ends. The CDR3 nucleotides read TGTGCCAGCAGCGACGGAAGAGGTCGGCCCCAGCATTTT. It codes for CASSDGRGRPQHF.

This clone has only a few counts. The V call is TRBV5-8, the J call TRBJ2-5; 12 nucleotides agree with TRBD2. The V and J ends lost 4 bases and 0 bases, in that order; junction bases with no gene match: 7. CDR1 and CDR2 from the germline V gene are SGHTS and YDEGEE. The CDR3 spans 17 residues. In nucleotides, the CDR3 is TGTGCCAGCAGCCCAGGACTAGCGGGACAGTACCAAGAGACCCAGTACTTC. It encodes CASSPGLAGQYQETQYF.

The V gene is TRBV4-2, the J gene TRBJ2-1; 12 positions match TRBD2. V lost 5 bases and J lost 9; bases outside the gene matches: 11. This CDR3 region has 16 residues. Germline V gene lookup returns CDR1 LGHNA and CDR2 YNFKEQ. This chain's CDR3 is CASSATTSGRWSEQFF. CDR3 nucleotide sequence: TGTGCCAGCAGCGCAACGACTAGCGGGAGATGGAGTGAGCAGTTCTTC.

The chain uses TRBV30 and TRBJ2-7, with 11 positions matching TRBD1. CDR3 length: 14 residues. V shed 5 bases, J shed 1 base, and the junction held 4 bases outside the gene matches. From germline, CDR1 is GTSNPN and CDR2 SVGIG (reference sequence). CDR3 loop: CAWDGDRGSYEQYF. DNA for the CDR3: TGTGCCTGGGATGGGGACAGGGGGTCCTACGAGCAGTACTTC.

This chain uses TRBV7-8 with TRBJ2-6, with 9 bases lining up with TRBD1. The length of the CDR3 is 17 residues. Germline V CDR1 and CDR2: SGHVS, FQNEAQ. The V segment lost 5 bases and the J segment 1 base; nucleotides outside the gene matches: 6. This CDR3 reads CASSPLGQGSGANVLTF. CDR3 DNA: TGTGCCAGCAGCCCACTCGGACAGGGGTCTGGGGCCAACGTCCTGACTTTC.

This sequence joins TRBV7-2 and TRBJ2-1; TRBD2 matches at 8 bases. V lost 4 bases, J lost 7 bases, and 9 bases stayed unmatched. The CDR3 contains 15 residues. The germline V gene encodes CDR1 SGHTA and CDR2 FQGNSA. The CDR3 loop reads CASSSRAGDKNEQFF. As DNA, the CDR3 is TGTGCCAGCAGCTCGAGAGCGGGAGATAAGAATGAGCAGTTCTTC.

The rearrangement links TRBV4-3 to TRBJ2-5; 12 bases are a match to TRBD2. Per germline, CDR1 LGHNA and CDR2 YSLEER. V gave up 0 bases and J gave up 4 bases; unmatched junction bases: 3. There are 16 residues in the CDR3. CDR3 coding DNA: TGCGCCAGCAGCCAAGAGCTAGCGGGGGGGTCAGAGACCCAGTACTTC. Protein product: CASSQELAGGSETQYF.

This clone showed up just a few times. The rearrangement joins TRBV2 to TRBJ2-5; maybe TRBD2 (6 bases). The CDR3 runs 14 residues. Between the trimmed V and J ends, which lost 6 bases and 4 bases, there was a span of 15 bases. Germline lookup yields CDR1 SNHLY and CDR2 FYNNEI. The CDR3 nucleotides are TGTGCCAGCAGAGGAGGGGCAGGCCGAGAGACCCAGTACTTC. It specifies CASRGGAGRETQYF.

A word on this clone: The sample carries other DNA sequences with the same CDR3. The rearrangement uses TRBV18 and TRBJ1-1; TRBD1 matches at 7 bases. The CDR3 has 14 residues. J was trimmed by 1 base and V by 5 bases; bases with no gene match: 4. Germline CDR1 and CDR2: KGHSH and LQKENI. CDR3 nucleotides: TGTGCCAGCTCAGGGCAGGGGGGGAACACTGAAGCTTTCTTT. Protein: CASSGQGGNTEAFF.

This clone was counted between two and nine times. V is TRBV5-1 and J is TRBJ2-5; the match to TRBD1 covers 8 bases. The CDR3 runs to 15 residues. Germline V gene sequence: CDR1 SGHRS, CDR2 YFSETQ. Trimming took 4 bases from V and 5 from J; bases not matched to a gene: 10. The CDR3 sequence: CASSAMTGDGETQYF. CDR3 DNA sequence: TGCGCCAGCAGCGCCATGACAGGGGATGGGGAGACCCAGTACTTC.

This clone occurred a few times. The chain joins TRBV13 to TRBJ2-5; 8 bases match TRBD1. From germline, CDR1 is PRHDT and CDR2 FYEKMQ (reference sequence). This CDR3 is built from 14 residues. V gave up 2 bases and J gave up 4 bases; unmatched junction bases: 3. In DNA, the CDR3 is TGTGCCAGCAGCTTACAACAGGGGGGAGAGACCCAGTACTTC. Its translation: CASSLQQGGETQYF.

Concerning this clone: Other DNA variants within this sample encode the same CDR3. The V call is TRBV18, the J call TRBJ2-7; D remains ambiguous. The CDR3 covers 13 residues. Trimming left V 0 bases short and J 1 base short, with 4 bases between. Looked up from germline, CDR1 is KGHSH and CDR2 is LQKENI. CDR3 bases: TGTGCCAGCTCACCACCCAGTTCCTACGAGCAGTACTTC. Translation gives CASSPPSSYEQYF.

This clone was counted a few times. The chain carries TRBV19 and TRBJ2-5; 14 positions match TRBD2. Per germline, CDR1 LNHDA and CDR2 SQIVND (reference sequence). Trimming cost V 3 bases and J 4 bases; bases outside gene matches: 4. CDR3 length: 16 amino acids. The CDR3 DNA is TGTGCCAGTAGTATCCCCGGGACTAGCGGGAGAGAGACCCAGTACTTC. It encodes CASSIPGTSGRETQYF.

The chain links TRBV5-1 to TRBJ2-7; 14 bases map to TRBD2. In germline, CDR1 is SGHRS, CDR2 YFSETQ. The V segment lost 3 bases and the J segment 3 bases; nucleotides outside the gene matches: 8. The CDR3 is made up of 17 amino acids. CDR3 sequence (DNA): TGCGCCAGCAGCTCGGGACTAGCGGGAGATGCTTACTACGAGCAGTACTTC. Amino acids: CASSSGLAGDAYYEQYF.

This clone was counted only a few times. The V and J genes are TRBV30 and TRBJ2-3; 8 bases are shared with TRBD1. The CDR3 contains 14 residues. From germline, CDR1 is GTSNPN and CDR2 SVGIG (reference sequence). V was pared by 5 bases and J by 4 bases, with 8 bases of the junction left unmatched. The CDR3 here is CAWDRGASSDTQYF. The CDR3 nucleotides read TGTGCCTGGGACAGGGGCGCATCCTCAGATACGCAGTATTTT.

This clone was observed a handful of times. The gene calls are TRBV5-5 and TRBJ2-2, with 13 bases identical to TRBD2. Per the germline V gene, CDR1 is SGHKS and CDR2 is YYEKEE (reference sequence). The J segment lost 7 bases and the V segment lost 5 bases, leaving 11 bases of the junction unmatched. The CDR3 has 17 residues. The DNA for the CDR3 is TGTGCCAGCAGGCAAGACGTCTGGACTAGCGGGGGCGGGGAGCTGTTTTTT. Encoded protein: CASRQDVWTSGGGELFF.

The chain couples TRBV2 to TRBJ1-5; the match to TRBD1 covers 7 bases. Germline trimming cut 6 bases from V and 7 bases from J; bases unmatched to any gene: 6. In germline, CDR1 is SNHLY, CDR2 FYNNEI. The CDR3 covers 13 residues. The CDR3 region is CASRRGPGQPQHF. As DNA, the CDR3 is TGTGCCAGCAGAAGGGGGCCCGGGCAGCCCCAGCATTTT.

This sequence joins TRBV18 and TRBJ1-5, with a tentative D call TRBD1 (5 bases). Germline-derived CDR1 and CDR2 are KGHSH and LQKENI. The V end was cut by 1 base, the J end by 1 base, with 14 bases between. The CDR3 covers 17 residues. The CDR3 DNA is TGTGCCAGCTCACCACGGCAGGGCAGCCAAAGCAATCAGCCCCAGCATTTT. Translation gives CASSPRQGSQSNQPQHF.

The CDR3 region has the DNA TGTGCCAGCAGTGAAGGAGGGACAGCATCCTACGAGCAGTACTTC. It translates to CASSEGGTASYEQYF. The gene calls are TRBV6-1 and TRBJ2-7; 7 bases fit TRBD1. Losses at the gene ends were 1 base for V and 1 base for J; bases not matched to a gene: 4. The CDR3 length is 15 residues. From germline, CDR1 is MNHNS and CDR2 SASEGT.

V is TRBV7-3 and J is TRBJ2-3, with D possibly being TRBD1 (7 bases). Germline assignment: CDR1 SGHTA and CDR2 FQGTGA. V was clipped by 0 bases and J by 5 bases, with 12 bases between them. CDR3 length: 15 amino acids. The DNA of the CDR3 is TGTGCCAGCAGCTTAACGGTGCAGGGGGGAGATACGCAGTATTTT. Its protein is CASSLTVQGGDTQYF.